This T cell receptor beta chain derives from a study of CD8+ T cells in alopecia areata. Sequencing templates came from extracted RNA that was reverse transcribed into cDNA. Clones were read by immunoSEQ multiplex PCR, and TCRdb kept only the in-frame ones, dropping some. The data contain 120,000 to 150,000 clones, about 88% of them singletons. This clone occurred a few times. Other DNA sequences in this sample translate to the same CDR3. Germline V gene lookup returns CDR1 SGHAT and CDR2 FQNNGV. Trimming shortened V by 1 base and J by 3 bases, and 7 bases separated the two germline ends. This CDR3 has 13 amino acids. Indicated treatment: oral pan-JAK inhibitor, 5-10 mg twice daily.

The chain links TRBV11-2 to TRBJ2-7; D unclear. Sequenced here: CD8+ T cells sorted from blood, sampled at week 4, from a patient treated with tofacitinib. The sequence was collected from a human donor with alopecia areata. The CDR3 region is CASSLASSYEQYF. The DNA for the CDR3 is TGTGCCAGCAGCTTAGCCTCCAGCTACGAGCAGTACTTC. The complete variable domain, with remaining parts taken from reference TRBV11-2 and TRBJ2-7, reads EAGVAQSPRYKIIEKRQSVAFWCNPISGHATLYWYQQILGQGPKLLIQFQNNGVVDDSQLPKDRFSAERLKGVDSTLKIQPAKLEDSAVYLCASSLASSYEQYFGPGTRLTVT.